This T cell receptor (beta chain) was identified during a study of T cells after yellow fever vaccination. Overall study: The fractions with low cell numbers were processed using SMART-Seq v4 Ultra Low Input.

Germline CDR1 KGHSH, CDR2 LQKENI. The V gene lost 2 bases and the J gene lost 0 bases, with 8 bases spanning the gap. The CDR3 has 15 amino acids. General observations from the study: From the bulk population, abundant clonotypes could contaminate and appear within FACS-sorted repertoires. The secondary response showed a weaker magnitude and a faster peak, day 5 versus 15.

This clonotype was seen only a few times. The target antigen is unknown. Conversion of TCR transcripts into cDNA relied on 5'RACE template switching, which added a universal primer site and UMIs. TCRdb reanalysed the 5' RACE reads using MiXCR and keeps one entry per CDR3 protein. Among 300,000 or so distinct CDR3 sequences, 10% to 15% were seen once, and the ten largest hold around 0.55%. The source was CD4+ T cells sorted from PBMCs, collected 45 days after the yellow fever booster vaccination. The chain recombines TRBV18 with TRBJ1-3; D is unresolved. The source is a man between 25 and 39 years old who received the YFV17D yellow fever vaccine. This CDR3 reads CASSPKGLSGNTIYF. In DNA form, the CDR3 reads TGTGCCAGCTCACCAAAGGGCCTCTCTGGAAACACCATATATTTT.